This record concerns one T cell receptor beta chain sequence. Antigen: not known. Patients received nivolumab 3 mg/kg at weeks 1, 4, 7, 10, then fortnightly to week 26. TCRdb's copy holds only in-frame clones and misses some; the assay was immunoSEQ multiplex PCR. In the table there are about 10,000 clones, around 84% of which are singletons. The data were obtained in a study of ipilimumab plus nivolumab after autologous stem cell transplantation. Study-level results: Per the authors, repertoire, Treg and microbiota data justify further study.

CDR3 length: 14 amino acids. The V segment lost 7 bases and the J segment 5 bases; nucleotides outside the gene matches: 9. Looked up from germline, CDR1 is SGHAT and CDR2 is FQDESV (reference sequence). The chain couples TRBV11-1 to TRBJ2-3, with TRBD2 matching over 7 bases. Sequenced material: PBMCs, taken in a trial of ipilimumab plus nivolumab as post-transplant consolidation. The sequence derives from a male donor with diffuse large B-cell lymphoma. The CDR3 DNA is TGTGCCAGCACCCTTGGACTAGGAGAAGATACGCAGTATTTT. Protein product: CASTLGLGEDTQYF.